This T cell receptor (beta chain) was retrieved from a study of T-cell reconstitution after alpha-beta-depleted transplantation in children. This clonotype was detected many times. Using unique molecular identifiers, the investigators prepared the TCRbeta library. TCRdb reprocessed the PCR reads with MiXCR, giving one entry per CDR3 protein. The sample has some 48,000 distinct CDR3 sequences; more than 5% are singletons. The CDR3 runs to 16 residues. The V and J ends lost 1 base and 6 bases respectively, with 16 bases between them. CDR1 and CDR2 (germline): LGHNA, YNFKEQ. This TCR came from a female patient between 2 and 15 years old who had a stem cell transplant for aplastic anemia, so the T cells may come from the graft donor. The chain carries TRBV4-2 and TRBJ2-1; possible D gene TRBD1, 6 bases. The specimen was PBMCs, mostly from graft donor cells, collected 60 days after TCRalphabeta/CD19-depleted stem cell transplant. The CDR3 here is CASSQGGLQGLNEQFF. DNA of the CDR3: TGTGCCAGCAGCCAAGGAGGTTTACAGGGTCTCAATGAGCAGTTCTTC.